This T cell receptor (beta chain) comes out of a study of tissue T cells after allogeneic stem cell transplantation (dated by TCRdb to between 2021 and 2024). Notes on the research overall: Using research autopsies of patients with and without GVHD, plus mouse models of GVHD, the study profiled TCR beta repertoires across many tissues. The human arm was conducted as a prospective observational study, and neither blinding nor randomization was performed. Beyond this particular receptor, the publication reports: Which tissue TCRs were alloreactive or antigen-specific was not determined in the study, and some of the clones might have been host cells that persisted. In both patients and mice, T cells from blood and spleen picked up only a limited part of the TCR repertoire that was detected in tissues. A small and clinically heterogeneous patient cohort was studied, and sampling depth was acknowledged as a limitation. Within patients, how anatomically similar tissues were was a major factor shaping TCR repertoire composition, regardless of disease or transplant status. Only a few T cell clones appeared in more than one patient, yet motif-based clustering showed tissue-specific repertoire signatures that were shared between patients.

Library preparation used the immunoSEQ multiplex PCR assay. Adaptive Biotechnologies performed the TCRbeta CDR3 sequencing at survey depth and reported CDR3 sequences, V/J genes, productive frequency and template counts. TCR beta CDR3 regions were amplified from genomic DNA instead of RNA. Per the authors' processing: Jensen-Shannon divergence served to quantify pairwise repertoire overlap between tissues, with 0 meaning identical and 1 meaning complete divergence. Tissues were clustered by single-linkage agglomerative hierarchical clustering of pairwise JSD values and displayed as dendrograms. GLIPH2 was run on all patient samples with simulation_depth 1000, kmer_min_depth 3, cdr3_length_cutoff 8, keeping groups with more than two unique CDR3s. A standardized tissue-overlap score was generated by extrapolating Jaccard GLIPH-group overlap across patients to a standard repertoire size of 1000 clones. Linear mixed-effect models, with tissue as a fixed effect and individual as a random effect, were used to test how diversity related to clinical or experimental variables. The source is immuneACCESS, and TCRdb retained only in-frame sequences with V and J called. Part of the clones is not carried over; for the studies checked, unresolved V genes explain less than half of this, and the remainder is unexplained. The V and J calls and clone size are taken from that table; D and trimming were inferred from the DNA. This sample comprises about 20,000 clones, around 77% of them detected only once. The ten largest clonotypes hold over 0.6% of the sample.

This clone occurred a few times. What antigen it recognizes has not been identified. Since the receptor is from a mouse, mouse gene names and germline sequences apply. The CDR3 end lies 1 residue beyond the end of the read and is filled in from the germline J gene. Before genomic DNA isolation with the DNeasy Blood & Tissue Kit, mouse tissues were minced with razor blades in buffered saline. Inclusive of the bounding cysteine and phenylalanine, the CDR3 is 15 residues long. Of the CDR3's DNA, 42 bases were read; they are in frame from base 1. V is pruned by 5 bases and J by 4 bases, leaving 7 bases of the junction without a gene match. As encoded in the germline V gene (reference sequence), CDR1 is FNHDT while CDR2 is SITEND.

Sample: spleen. The rearrangement combines TRBV19 with TRBJ2-7, with 12 middle bases fitting TRBD2. The sequence came from a female BALB/c mouse in good health. This strain possesses the MHC haplotype H2-d. The DNA read from the CDR3 is TGTGCCAGCAGCCCGACAGGGACTGGGGGGTATGAACAGTAC. This is translated as CASSPTGTGGYEQY. The entire CDR3 reads CASSPTGTGGYEQYF.